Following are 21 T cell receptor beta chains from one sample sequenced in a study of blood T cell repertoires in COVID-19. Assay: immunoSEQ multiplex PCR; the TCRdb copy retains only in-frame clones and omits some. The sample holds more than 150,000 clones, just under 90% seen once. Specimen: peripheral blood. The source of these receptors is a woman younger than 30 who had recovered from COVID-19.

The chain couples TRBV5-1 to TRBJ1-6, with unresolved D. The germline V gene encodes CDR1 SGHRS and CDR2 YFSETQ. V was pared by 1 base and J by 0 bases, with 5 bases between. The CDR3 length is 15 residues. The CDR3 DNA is TGCGCCAGCAGCTTGCGGAGCTCCTATAATTCACCCCTCCACTTT. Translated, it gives CASSLRSSYNSPLHF.

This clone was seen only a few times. Written as DNA, the CDR3 is TGTGCCAGCAGCCCCGAGGACAGGGAAACGGATACTGAAGCTTTCTTT. It encodes CASSPEDRETDTEAFF. The chain couples TRBV13 to TRBJ1-1; TRBD1 aligns across 8 bases. V gave up 5 bases and J gave up 5 bases; unmatched junction bases: 13. Germline-derived CDR1 and CDR2 are PRHDT and FYEKMQ (reference sequence). This CDR3 is built from 16 residues.

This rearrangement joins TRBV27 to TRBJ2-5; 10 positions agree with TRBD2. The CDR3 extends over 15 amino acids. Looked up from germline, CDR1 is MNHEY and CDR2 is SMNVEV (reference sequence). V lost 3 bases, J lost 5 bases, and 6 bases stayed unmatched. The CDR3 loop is CASSFLLAGVETQYF. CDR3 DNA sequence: TGTGCCAGCAGTTTTTTGCTAGCGGGGGTGGAGACCCAGTACTTC.

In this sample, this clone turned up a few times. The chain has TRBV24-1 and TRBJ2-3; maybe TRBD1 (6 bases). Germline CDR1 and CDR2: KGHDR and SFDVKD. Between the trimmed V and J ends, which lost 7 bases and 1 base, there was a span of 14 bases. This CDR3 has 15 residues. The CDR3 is CATRDLEGGTDTQYF. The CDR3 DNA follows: TGTGCCACCAGAGACCTCGAGGGGGGCACAGATACGCAGTATTTT.

The CDR3 bases are TGCAGCGTTCGCTCCGGGGGGGCATACGAGCAGTACTTC. Amino acids: CSVRSGGAYEQYF. This chain connects TRBV29-1 to TRBJ2-7; 8 nucleotides align to TRBD2. Germline trimming cut 5 bases from V and 4 bases from J; bases unmatched to any gene: 7. The CDR3 totals 13 residues. Per the germline V gene, CDR1 is SQVTM and CDR2 is ANQGSEA.

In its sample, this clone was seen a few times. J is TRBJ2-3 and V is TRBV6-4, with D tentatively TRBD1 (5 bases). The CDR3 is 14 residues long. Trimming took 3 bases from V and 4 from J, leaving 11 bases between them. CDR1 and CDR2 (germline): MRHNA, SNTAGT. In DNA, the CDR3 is TGTGCCAGCAGTGAAGAAGGGGCGGCAGATACGCAGTATTTT. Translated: CASSEEGAADTQYF.

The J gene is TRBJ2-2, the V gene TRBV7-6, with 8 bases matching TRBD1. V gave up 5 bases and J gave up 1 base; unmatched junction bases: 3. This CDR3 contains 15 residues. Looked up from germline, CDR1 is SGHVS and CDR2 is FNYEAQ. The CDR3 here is CASSRQGQNTGELFF. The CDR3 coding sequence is TGTGCCAGCAGCAGACAGGGGCAGAACACCGGGGAGCTGTTTTTT.

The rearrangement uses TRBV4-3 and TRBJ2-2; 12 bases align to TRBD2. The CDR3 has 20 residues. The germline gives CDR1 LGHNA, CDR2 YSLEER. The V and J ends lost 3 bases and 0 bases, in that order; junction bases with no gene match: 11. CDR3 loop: CASSHLILAGGPSNTGELFF. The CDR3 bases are TGCGCCAGCAGCCATTTAATACTAGCGGGAGGCCCGTCGAACACCGGGGAGCTGTTTTTT.

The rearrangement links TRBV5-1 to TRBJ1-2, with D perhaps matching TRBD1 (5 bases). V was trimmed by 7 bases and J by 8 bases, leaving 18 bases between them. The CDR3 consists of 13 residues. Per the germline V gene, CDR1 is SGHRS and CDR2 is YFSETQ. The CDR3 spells CASSDGGGGGYTF. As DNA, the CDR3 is TGCGCCAGCTCCGACGGAGGCGGGGGGGGCTACACCTTC.

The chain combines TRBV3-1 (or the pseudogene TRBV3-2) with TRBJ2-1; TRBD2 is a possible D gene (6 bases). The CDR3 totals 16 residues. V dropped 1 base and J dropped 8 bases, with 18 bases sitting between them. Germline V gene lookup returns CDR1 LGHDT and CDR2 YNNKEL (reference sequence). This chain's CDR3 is CASSQGDSRVTHEQFF. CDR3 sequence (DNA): TGTGCCAGCAGCCAAGGGGACTCCAGGGTTACCCATGAGCAGTTCTTC.

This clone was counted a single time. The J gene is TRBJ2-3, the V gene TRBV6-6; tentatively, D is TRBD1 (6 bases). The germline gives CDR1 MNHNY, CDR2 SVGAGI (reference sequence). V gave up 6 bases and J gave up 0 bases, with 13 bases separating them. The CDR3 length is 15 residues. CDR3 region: CASSQGHPSTDTQYF. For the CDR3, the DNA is TGTGCCAGCAGCCAGGGACATCCTAGCACAGATACGCAGTATTTT.

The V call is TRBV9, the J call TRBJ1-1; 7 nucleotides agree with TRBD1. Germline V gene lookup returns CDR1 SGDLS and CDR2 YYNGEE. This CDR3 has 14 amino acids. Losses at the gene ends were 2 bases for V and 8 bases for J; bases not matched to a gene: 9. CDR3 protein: CASSVGGKGAEAFF. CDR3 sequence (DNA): TGTGCCAGCAGCGTCGGGGGAAAGGGGGCCGAAGCTTTCTTT.

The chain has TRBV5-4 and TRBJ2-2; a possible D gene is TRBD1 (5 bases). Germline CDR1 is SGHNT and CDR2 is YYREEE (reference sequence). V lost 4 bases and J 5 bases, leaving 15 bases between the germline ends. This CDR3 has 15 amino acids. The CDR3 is CASSEQDWGTGELFF. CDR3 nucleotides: TGTGCCAGCAGCGAACAGGATTGGGGTACCGGGGAGCTGTTTTTT. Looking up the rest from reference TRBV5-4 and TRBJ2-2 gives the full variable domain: ETGVTQSPTHLIKTRGQQVTLRCSSQSGHNTVSWYQQALGQGPQFIFQYYREEENGRGNFPPRFSGLQFPNYSSELNVNALELDDSALYLCASSEQDWGTGELFFGEGSRLTVL.

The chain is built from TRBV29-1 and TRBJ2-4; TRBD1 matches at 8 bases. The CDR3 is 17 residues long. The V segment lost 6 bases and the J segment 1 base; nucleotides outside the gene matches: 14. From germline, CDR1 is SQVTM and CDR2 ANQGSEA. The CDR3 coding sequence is TGCAGCGTCCCCGAGACAGGGGCTAATCTGGCCAAAAACATTCAGTACTTC. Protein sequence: CSVPETGANLAKNIQYF.

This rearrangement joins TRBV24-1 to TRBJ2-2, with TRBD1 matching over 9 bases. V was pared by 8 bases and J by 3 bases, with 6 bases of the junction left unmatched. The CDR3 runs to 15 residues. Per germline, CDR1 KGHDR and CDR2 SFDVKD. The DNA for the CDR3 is TGTGCCACCACCCGGACAGGGGCGGACACCGGGGAGCTGTTTTTT. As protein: CATTRTGADTGELFF.

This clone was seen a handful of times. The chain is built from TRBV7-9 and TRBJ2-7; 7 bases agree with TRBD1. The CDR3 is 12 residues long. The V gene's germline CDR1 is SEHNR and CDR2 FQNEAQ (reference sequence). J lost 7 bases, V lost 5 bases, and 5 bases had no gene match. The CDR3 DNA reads TGTGCCAGCAGCGTAATCAGGGGGGAGCAGTACTTC. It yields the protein CASSVIRGEQYF.

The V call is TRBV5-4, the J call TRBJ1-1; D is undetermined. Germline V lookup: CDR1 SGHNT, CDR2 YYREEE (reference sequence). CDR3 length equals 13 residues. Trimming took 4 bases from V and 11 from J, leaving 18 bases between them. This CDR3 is CASSRERAEAAFF. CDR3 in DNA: TGTGCCAGCAGCAGGGAGAGGGCGGAGGCGGCTTTCTTT.

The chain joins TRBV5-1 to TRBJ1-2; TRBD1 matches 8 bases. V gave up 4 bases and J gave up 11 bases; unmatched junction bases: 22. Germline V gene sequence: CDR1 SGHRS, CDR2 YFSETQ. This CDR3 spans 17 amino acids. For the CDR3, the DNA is TGCGCCAGCAGCCCACCACCCGGACAGGGAGCATCAACAGTGTACACCTTC. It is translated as CASSPPPGQGASTVYTF.

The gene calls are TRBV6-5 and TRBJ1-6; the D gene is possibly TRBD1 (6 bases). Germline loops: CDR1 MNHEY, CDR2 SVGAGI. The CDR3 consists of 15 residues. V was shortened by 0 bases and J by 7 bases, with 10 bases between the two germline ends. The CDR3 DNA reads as TGTGCCAGCAGTTACTCGGGCAGGGGCAATTCACCCCTCCACTTT. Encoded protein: CASSYSGRGNSPLHF.

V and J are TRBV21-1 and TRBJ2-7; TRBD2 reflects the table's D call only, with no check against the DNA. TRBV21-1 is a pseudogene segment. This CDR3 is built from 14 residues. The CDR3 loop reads CASSKAASGRRKYV. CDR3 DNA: TGTGCCAGCAGCAAAGCTGCTAGCGGGCGGAGGAAGTACGTC.

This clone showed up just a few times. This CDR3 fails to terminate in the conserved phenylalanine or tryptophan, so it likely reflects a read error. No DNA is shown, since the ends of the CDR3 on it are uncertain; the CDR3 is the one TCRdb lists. The CDR3 sequence is CASSAGQAQKIL. The rearrangement joins TRBV11-2 to TRBJ1-2; the D call TRBD1 from the table was never checked on the DNA. The CDR3 is 12 amino acids in total, end residues counted. Germline CDR1 is SGHAT and CDR2 is FQNNGV.